This TCR beta chain emerged from a study of T cells in localized non-small cell lung cancer. Measured with immunoSEQ multiplex PCR; TCRdb has only the in-frame clones, and not every one. The sample holds over a thousand clones, approximately 24% seen once. Germline V gene sequence: CDR1 SGDLS, CDR2 YYNGEE. V was pared by 4 bases and J by 5 bases, with 3 bases of the junction left unmatched. CDR3 length: 13 residues. The material sequenced was lung tumor tissue, taken before any cancer treatment. This TCR derives from a man aged 35 to 69 with stage I squamous cell lung carcinoma. V usage is TRBV9 and J usage is TRBJ2-7; 10 positions agree with TRBD1. In nucleotides, the CDR3 is TGTGCCAGCAGCTCGACAGGGGGCAACGAGCAGTACTTC. Its protein product is CASSSTGGNEQYF.